This TCR beta chain was observed in a study of blood T cell repertoires in COVID-19. Study details: From the United States, Italy and Spain came samples of acute and convalescent COVID-19.

Trimming took off 2 bases at V and 1 base at J, with 11 bases between the two ends. CDR1 PRHDT and CDR2 FYEKMQ come from the germline V gene (reference sequence). The CDR3 sequence is 15 residues long. As handled by the study authors: Amplification with reference gene primers provided the estimates of nucleated cell counts. Sequenced by immunoSEQ multiplex PCR; TCRdb stores in-frame clones only, minus some. The D gene and trimming were derived from the DNA, and the V and J assignments and clone size from that table. This table has 250,000 to 300,000 clones, around 85% appearing once. The sample taken for sequencing was peripheral blood. The rearrangement links TRBV13 to TRBJ1-1; D might be TRBD1 (5 bases). The sequence was obtained from a woman in her seventies with acute or convalescent COVID-19. CDR3 coding DNA: TGTGCCAGCAGCTTAAGGCTCAGGGCGAACACTGAAGCTTTCTTT. Its translation is CASSLRLRANTEAFF.